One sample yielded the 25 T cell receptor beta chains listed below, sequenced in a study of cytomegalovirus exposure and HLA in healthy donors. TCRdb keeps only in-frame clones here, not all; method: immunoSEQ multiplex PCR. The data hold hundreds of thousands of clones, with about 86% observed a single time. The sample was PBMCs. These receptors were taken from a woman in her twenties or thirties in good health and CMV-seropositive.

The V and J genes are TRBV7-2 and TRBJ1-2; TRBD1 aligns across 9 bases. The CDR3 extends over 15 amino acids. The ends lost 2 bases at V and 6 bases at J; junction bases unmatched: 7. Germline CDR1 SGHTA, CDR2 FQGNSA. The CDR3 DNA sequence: TGTGCCAGCAGCTTACAGACCCGGACAGGGGATGGCTACACCTTC. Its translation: CASSLQTRTGDGYTF.

The CDR3 loop is CASSSGLAGEETQYF. For the CDR3, the DNA is TGTGCCAGCTCATCGGGACTAGCGGGAGAAGAGACCCAGTACTTC. The rearrangement uses TRBV18 and TRBJ2-5; 14 nucleotides agree with TRBD2. CDR3 size: 15 residues. Per the germline V gene, CDR1 is KGHSH and CDR2 is LQKENI. V was pared by 5 bases and J by 3 bases, with 2 bases of the junction left unmatched.

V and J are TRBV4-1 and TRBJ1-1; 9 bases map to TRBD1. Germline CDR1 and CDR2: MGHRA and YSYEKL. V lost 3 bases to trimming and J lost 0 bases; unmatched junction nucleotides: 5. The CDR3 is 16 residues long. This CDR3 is CASSHRTGALNTEAFF. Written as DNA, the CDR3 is TGCGCCAGCAGCCATCGGACAGGGGCGTTGAACACTGAAGCTTTCTTT.

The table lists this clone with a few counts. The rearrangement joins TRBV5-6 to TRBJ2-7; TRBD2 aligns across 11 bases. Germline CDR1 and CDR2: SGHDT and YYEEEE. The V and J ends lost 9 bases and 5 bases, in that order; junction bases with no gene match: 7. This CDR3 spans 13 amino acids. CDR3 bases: TGTGCCACCCGACTAGCGGGAAGCGACGAGCAGTACTTC. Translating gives CATRLAGSDEQYF.

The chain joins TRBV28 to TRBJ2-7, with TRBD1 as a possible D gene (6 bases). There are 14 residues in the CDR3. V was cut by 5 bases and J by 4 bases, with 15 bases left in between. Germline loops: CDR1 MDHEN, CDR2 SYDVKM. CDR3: CASSTWGLKYEQYF. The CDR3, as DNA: TGTGCCAGCAGTACGTGGGGGCTGAAATACGAGCAGTACTTC.

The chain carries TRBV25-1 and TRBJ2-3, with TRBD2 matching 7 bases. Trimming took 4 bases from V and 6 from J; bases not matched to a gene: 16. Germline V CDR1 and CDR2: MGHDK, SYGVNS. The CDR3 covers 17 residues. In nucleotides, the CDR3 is TGTGCCAGCAGTGTCGACGCGGGAGCGGGACCCAGGGATACGCAGTATTTT. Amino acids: CASSVDAGAGPRDTQYF.

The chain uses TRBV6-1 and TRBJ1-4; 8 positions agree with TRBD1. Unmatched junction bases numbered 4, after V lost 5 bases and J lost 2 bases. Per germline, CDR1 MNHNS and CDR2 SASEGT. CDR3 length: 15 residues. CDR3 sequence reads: CASSRDRTTNEKLFF. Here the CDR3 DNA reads TGTGCCAGCAGTCGGGACAGGACGACTAATGAAAAACTGTTTTTT.

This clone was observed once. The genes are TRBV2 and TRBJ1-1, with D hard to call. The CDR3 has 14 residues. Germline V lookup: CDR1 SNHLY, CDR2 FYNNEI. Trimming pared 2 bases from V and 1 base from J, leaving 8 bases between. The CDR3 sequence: CASSELAGNTEAFF. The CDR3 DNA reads TGTGCCAGCAGTGAACTAGCAGGGAACACTGAAGCTTTCTTT.

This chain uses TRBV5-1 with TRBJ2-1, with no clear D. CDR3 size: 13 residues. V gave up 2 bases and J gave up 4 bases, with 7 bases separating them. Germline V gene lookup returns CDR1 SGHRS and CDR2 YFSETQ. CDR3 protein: CASSFSRYNEQFF. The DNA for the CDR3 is TGCGCCAGCAGCTTTTCCAGATACAATGAGCAGTTCTTC.

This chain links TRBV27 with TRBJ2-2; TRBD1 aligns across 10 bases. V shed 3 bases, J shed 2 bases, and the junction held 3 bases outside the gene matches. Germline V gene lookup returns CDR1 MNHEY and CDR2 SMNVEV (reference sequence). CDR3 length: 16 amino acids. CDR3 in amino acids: CASSFGTGDNTGELFF. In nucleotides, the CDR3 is TGTGCCAGCAGTTTCGGGACAGGGGACAACACCGGGGAGCTGTTTTTT.

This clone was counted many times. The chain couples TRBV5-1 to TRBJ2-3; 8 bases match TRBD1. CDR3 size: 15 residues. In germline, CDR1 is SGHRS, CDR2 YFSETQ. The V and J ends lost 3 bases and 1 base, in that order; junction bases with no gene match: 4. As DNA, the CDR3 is TGCGCCAGCAGCTCAACAGGGGGAGGCACAGATACGCAGTATTTT. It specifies CASSSTGGGTDTQYF. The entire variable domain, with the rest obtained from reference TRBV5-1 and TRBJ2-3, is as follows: KAGVTQTPRYLIKTRGQQVTLSCSPISGHRSVSWYQQTPGQGLQFLFEYFSETQRNKGNFPGRFSGRQFSNSRSEMNVSTLELGDSALYLCASSSTGGGTDTQYFGPGTRLTVL.

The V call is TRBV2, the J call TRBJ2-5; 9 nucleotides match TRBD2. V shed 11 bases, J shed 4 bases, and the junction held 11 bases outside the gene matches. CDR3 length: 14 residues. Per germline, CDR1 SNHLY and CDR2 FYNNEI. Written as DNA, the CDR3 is TGTGCCGGGTATAGCGGGAGCGAGGGAGAGACCCAGTACTTC. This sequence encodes CAGYSGSEGETQYF.

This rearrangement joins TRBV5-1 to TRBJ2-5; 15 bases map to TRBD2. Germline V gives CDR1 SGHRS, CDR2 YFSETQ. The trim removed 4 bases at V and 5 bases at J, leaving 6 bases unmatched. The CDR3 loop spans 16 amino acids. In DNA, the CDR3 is TGCGCCAGCAGCCAAGGACTAGCGGGAGGGAGGGAGACCCAGTACTTC. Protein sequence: CASSQGLAGGRETQYF.

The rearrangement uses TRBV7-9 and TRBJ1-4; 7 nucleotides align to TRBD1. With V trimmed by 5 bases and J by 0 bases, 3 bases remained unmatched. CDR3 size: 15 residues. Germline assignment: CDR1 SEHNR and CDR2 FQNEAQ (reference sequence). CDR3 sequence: CASSMGQSTNEKLFF. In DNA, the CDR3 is TGTGCCAGCAGCATGGGACAGTCAACTAATGAAAAACTGTTTTTT.

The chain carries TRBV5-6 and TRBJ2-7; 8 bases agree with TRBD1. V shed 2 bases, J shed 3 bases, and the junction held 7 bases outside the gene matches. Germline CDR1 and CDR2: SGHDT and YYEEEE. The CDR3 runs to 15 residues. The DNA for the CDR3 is TGTGCCAGCAGCTTTCTGGGACAGGCTAGCTACGAGCAGTACTTC. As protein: CASSFLGQASYEQYF. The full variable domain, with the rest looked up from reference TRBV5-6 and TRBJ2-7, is DAGVTQSPTHLIKTRGQQVTLRCSPKSGHDTVSWYQQALGQGPQFIFQYYEEEERQRGNFPDRFSGHQFPNYSSELNVNALLLGDSALYLCASSFLGQASYEQYFGPGTRLTVT.

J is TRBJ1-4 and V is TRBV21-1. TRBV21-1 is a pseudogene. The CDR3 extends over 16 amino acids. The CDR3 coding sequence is TGTGCCAGCAGGGTCGAGGGCAGGACCTGGAGAGAAAAACTGTTTTTT. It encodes CASRVEGRTWREKLFF.

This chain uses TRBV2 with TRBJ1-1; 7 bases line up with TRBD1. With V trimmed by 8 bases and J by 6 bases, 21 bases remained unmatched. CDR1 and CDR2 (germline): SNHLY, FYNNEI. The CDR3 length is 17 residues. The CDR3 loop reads CASGDRDSPIDKAEAFF. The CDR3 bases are TGTGCCAGCGGGGACCGGGACAGCCCAATTGATAAGGCTGAAGCTTTCTTT.

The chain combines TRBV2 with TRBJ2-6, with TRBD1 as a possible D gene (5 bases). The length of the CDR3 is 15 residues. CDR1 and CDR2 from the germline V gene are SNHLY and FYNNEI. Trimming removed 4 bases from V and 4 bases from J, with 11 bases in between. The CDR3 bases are TGTGCCAGCAGTGCGTCAGGGCGAGGGGCCAACGTCCTGACTTTC. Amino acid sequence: CASSASGRGANVLTF.

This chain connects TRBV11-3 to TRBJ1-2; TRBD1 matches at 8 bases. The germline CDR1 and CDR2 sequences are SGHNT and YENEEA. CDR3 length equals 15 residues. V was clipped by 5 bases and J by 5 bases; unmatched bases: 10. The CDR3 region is CASSRLGQGSYGYTF. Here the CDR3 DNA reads TGTGCCAGCAGCCGACTAGGACAGGGATCATATGGCTACACCTTC.

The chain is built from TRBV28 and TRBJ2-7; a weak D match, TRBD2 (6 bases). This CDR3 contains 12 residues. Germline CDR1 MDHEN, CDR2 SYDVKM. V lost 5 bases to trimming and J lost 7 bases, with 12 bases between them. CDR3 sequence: CASSEAGREQYF. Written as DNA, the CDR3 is TGTGCCAGCAGTGAAGCAGGGAGGGAGCAGTACTTC.

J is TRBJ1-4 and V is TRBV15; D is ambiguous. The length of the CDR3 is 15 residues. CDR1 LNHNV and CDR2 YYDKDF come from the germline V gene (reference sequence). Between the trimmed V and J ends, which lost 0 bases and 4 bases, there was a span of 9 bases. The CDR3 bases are TGTGCCACCAGCAGAGATCTGAGTGTTAATGAAAAACTGTTTTTT. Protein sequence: CATSRDLSVNEKLFF.

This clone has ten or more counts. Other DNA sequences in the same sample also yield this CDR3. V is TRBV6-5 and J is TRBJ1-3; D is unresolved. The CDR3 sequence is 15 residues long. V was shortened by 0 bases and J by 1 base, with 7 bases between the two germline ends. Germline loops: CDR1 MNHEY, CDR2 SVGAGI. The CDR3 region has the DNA TGTGCCAGCAGTTACTCCCGGGGATCTGGAAACACCATATATTTT. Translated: CASSYSRGSGNTIYF.

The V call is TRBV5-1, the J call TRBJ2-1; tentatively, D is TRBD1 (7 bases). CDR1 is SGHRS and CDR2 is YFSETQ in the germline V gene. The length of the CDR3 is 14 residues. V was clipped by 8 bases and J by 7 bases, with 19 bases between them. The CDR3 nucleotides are TGCGCCAGTAACTCTGACGCGGGACAGAATGAGCAGTTCTTC. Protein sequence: CASNSDAGQNEQFF.

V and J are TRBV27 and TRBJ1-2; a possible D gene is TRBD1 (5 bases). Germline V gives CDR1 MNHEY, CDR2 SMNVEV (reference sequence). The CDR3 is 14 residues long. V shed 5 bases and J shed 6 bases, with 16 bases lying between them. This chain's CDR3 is CASSPYPGGDGYTF. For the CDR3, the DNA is TGTGCCAGCAGTCCCTACCCGGGGGGGGATGGCTACACCTTC.

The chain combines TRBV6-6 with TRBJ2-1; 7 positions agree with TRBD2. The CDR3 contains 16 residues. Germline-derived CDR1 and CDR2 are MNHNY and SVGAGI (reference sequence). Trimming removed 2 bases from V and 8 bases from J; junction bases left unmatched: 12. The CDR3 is CASSYGFGGSNYEQFF. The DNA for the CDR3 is TGTGCCAGCAGTTACGGATTCGGCGGGAGTAACTATGAGCAGTTCTTC.